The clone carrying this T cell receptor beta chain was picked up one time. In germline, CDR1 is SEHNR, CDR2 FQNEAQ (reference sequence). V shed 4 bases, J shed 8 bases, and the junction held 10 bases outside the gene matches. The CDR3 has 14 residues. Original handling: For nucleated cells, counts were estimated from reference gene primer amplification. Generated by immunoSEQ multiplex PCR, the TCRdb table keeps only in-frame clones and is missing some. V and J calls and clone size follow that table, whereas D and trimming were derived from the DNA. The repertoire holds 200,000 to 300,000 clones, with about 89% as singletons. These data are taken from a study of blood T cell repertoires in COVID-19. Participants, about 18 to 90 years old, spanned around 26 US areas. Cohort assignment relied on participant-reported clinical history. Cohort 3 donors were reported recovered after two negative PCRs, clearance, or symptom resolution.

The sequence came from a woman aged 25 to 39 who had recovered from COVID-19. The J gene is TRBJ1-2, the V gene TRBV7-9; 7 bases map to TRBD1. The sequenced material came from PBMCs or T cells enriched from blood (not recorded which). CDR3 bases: TGTGCCAGCAGCTCTTCCGACAGGGCTTTAGGCTACACCTTC. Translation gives CASSSSDRALGYTF.